The subject of this entry is one T cell receptor (beta chain). Its antigen is not known. The source of the sample is a study of identical twins. The CDR3 runs 12 residues. The germline V gene has CDR1 MNHNY and CDR2 SVGAGI (reference sequence). V lost 6 bases to trimming and J lost 8 bases; unmatched junction nucleotides: 5. General study points: Modelling approaches yielded underestimates of out-of-frame TCR alpha sharing between monozygotic twins.

TCRdb recomputed calls from the 5' RACE reads with MiXCR, one row per CDR3 protein. This repertoire shows approximately 600,000 distinct CDR3 sequences, 9.6% found once; its top ten account for roughly 3.2%. These same records also appear under a second study, on yellow fever vaccine responses in identical twins.

The specimen was PBMCs. The sequence was obtained from a woman between 18 and 30 years old in good health. V gene TRBV6-6 combines with J gene TRBJ1-2, with 8 positions matching TRBD1. The CDR3 nucleotides read TGTGCCAGCAGGACAGGGGAAGACGGCTACACCTTC. Amino acid sequence: CASRTGEDGYTF.